The TCR beta chain under discussion was sequenced for a study of graft-versus-host responses after intestinal transplantation (dated by TCRdb to the early 2020s). Turning to the overall study: Multivisceral, liver-intestinal, or isolated intestinal transplants were received by the recipients. The cohort enrolled about two dozen intestinal transplant recipients, one of whom was a retransplant, and a few patients without pretransplant specimens were excluded. A peak of at least 4% donor T cells among recipient peripheral blood mononuclear cells was the definition used for donor T cell macrochimerism. Every recipient was given anti-thymocyte globulin induction, followed by approximately three years of maintenance tacrolimus and steroids. After intestinal transplantation, graft-versus-host and host-versus-graft alloreactive T cell clones were followed in the graft, circulation and bone marrow using bulk TCR-beta CDR3 sequencing. To identify alloreactive clones, pre-transplant mixed lymphocyte reaction products were sequenced and then compared with unstimulated pre-transplant donor and recipient T cells. Samples from a few later patients were sequenced in-house on an Illumina MiSeq with MiXCR processing rather than by the commercial service.

Receptors were amplified or captured by the immunoSEQ multiplex PCR assay. For most patients, genomic DNA was isolated with the Qiagen DNeasy Blood and Tissue Kit and shipped frozen to Adaptive Biotechnologies for TCR sequencing. For most patients, high-throughput TCR-beta CDR3 sequencing of genomic DNA was performed by Adaptive Biotechnologies. As for the original processing: TCR sequencing data were retrieved from Adaptive's ImmunoSEQ software for around 20 patients, whereas a few other patients were processed with MiXCR and VDJtools. CD4 versus CD8 sorting errors were corrected by removing sequences found in both subsets at a frequency ratio below 5:1. Because the origin of CDR3 nucleotide sequences shared between donor and recipient could not be assigned, those sequences were removed. Alloreactive clones required at least 2-fold expansion over unstimulated cells and minimum CFSE-low frequency of 0.002% (template counts) or 0.001% (read counts). A clone was considered mappable if detected in the sequenced pre-transplant spleen, lymph node, or MLR CFSE-low populations of the donor or recipient. The cumulative frequency of alloreactive clones was calculated as a percentage of all sequences, weighted by copy number. TCRdb mirrors the immuneACCESS table, restricted to in-frame sequences. Some clones are absent from its copies; in checked studies, under half trace to an unresolved V gene, and the reason for the others is unknown. That table is the source of V, J and clone size, and D and trimming were worked out from the DNA. Here the sample has 15,000 or so clones; around a third occur a single time. Under 4.5% of the sample goes to the ten largest clones.

The time point label, read with the paper, signifies: cells obtained before transplantation from donor or recipient. Mixed lymphocyte reactions plated around 200,000 CFSE-labeled pre-transplant responders with around 200,000 irradiated violet-dye-labeled stimulators and were cultured for 6 days. After the mixed lymphocyte reaction, proliferating CD3+CD4+CFSE-low and CD3+CD8+CFSE-low responder cells were FACS-sorted on a BD Influx sorter. From V the trimming removes 6 bases and from J it removes 9 bases, while the gene matches leave 13 bases of the junction unaccounted for. From cysteine to phenylalanine, the CDR3 is 15 amino acids long. The only DNA kept is the CDR3, 45 bases in frame from the first base. CDR1 and CDR2 are drawn from the germline V gene: SGHTA, FQGNSA. What the authors observed across the whole study: Early after transplant, declines in HvG clones were associated with peak levels of circulating GvH clones. The conclusions were limited by the relatively low number and heterogeneity of the intestinal transplant patients. GvH clones turned up in recipient bone marrow, with some appearing earlier in ileal mucosa or blood, a pattern consistent with an intestinal mucosal origin. In the allografts of patients with donor T cell macrochimerism, GvH to HvG T cell clonal ratios were high.

In its sample, this clone comes out as medium-sized (0.01 to 0.1%). The sample holds no much larger clone one base away, and base qualities are not on file. This sequence uses TRBV7-2 and TRBJ2-4; 8 of the junction bases match TRBD2. The source of this sequence is a human patient who received an intestinal transplant. The sequenced sample was alloreactive CD4+ T cells from a mixed lymphocyte reaction culture, obtained before intestinal transplant. The sample's cell subset or site label, in plain terms: CFSE-low proliferating T cells sorted from approximately 6-day pre-transplant mixed lymphocyte reaction (GvH or HvG direction). DNA sequence: TGTGCCAGCAGGGGACCCGGGGGGGCCGGGGGCATTCAGTACTTC. Its protein product is CASRGPGGAGGIQYF.